The clone carrying this T cell receptor (beta chain) was seen just once. Its antigen is still unknown. The CDR3 loop spans 16 amino acids. V was cut by 3 bases and J by 5 bases, with 19 bases left in between. From germline, CDR1 is MDHEN and CDR2 SYDVKM. Data came from immunoSEQ multiplex PCR; TCRdb stores just in-frame clones and leaves some out. The sample has some 2,100,000 clones, 95% seen once. The data are from a study of shared clonotypes between healthy human individuals. Looking at the study overall: Each donor contributed plates that comprised three CD4 naive, three CD4 memory, two CD8 naive and one CD8 memory. Whole-study findings and limits: Memory subsets had estimated richness that was generally smaller than that of naive subsets.

This TCR derives from a man aged 18 to 30 in good health. This chain uses TRBV28 with TRBJ2-5; tentatively, D is TRBD1 or TRBD2 (5 bases each). Source material: naive CD4+ T cells sorted from blood. Subset denoted: CD45RA+ positively selected. The CDR3: CASSFSGTPVGETQYF. The CDR3 DNA reads TGTGCCAGCAGTTTTTCCGGGACCCCGGTGGGGGAGACCCAGTACTTC.